Detailed here is one T cell receptor (beta chain). What it recognizes is unknown. Clones were sequenced by immunoSEQ multiplex PCR, and TCRdb holds only the in-frame ones, with some missing. The data show about 60,000 clones, around 90% seen once. The record originates from a study of T cell repertoires in ileal Crohn's disease. Study-wide context: All patients had surgery for stricturing (approximately 60%) or penetrating (39%) disease. At postoperative colonoscopy, neoterminal ileum biopsies were taken as M6. Study conclusions and caveats: Active smokers at surgery had more clonal expansions than non-smokers.

Noted time point: neoterminal ileum biopsy at postoperative endoscopy, about 6 months after surgery. The ends were cut back, 6 bases at V and 2 bases at J, with 4 bases in the middle. Germline-derived CDR1 and CDR2 are MDHEN and SYDVKM. This CDR3 has 11 amino acids. The TCR originated in an adult with Crohn's disease. The sequencing input was ileal tissue. V and J are TRBV28 and TRBJ1-1; the D is unclear. The CDR3 nucleotides are TGTGCCAGCAGGCTAAACACTGAAGCTTTCTTT. It specifies CASRLNTEAFF.